Listed below are T cell receptor beta chains from one sample, sequenced in a study of T-cell reconstitution after alpha-beta-depleted transplantation in children. TCRdb independently ran MiXCR on the PCR reads; one entry per CDR3 protein. The sample consists of hundreds of thousands of distinct CDR3 sequences, 10% to 15% of them appearing once. Sequences were derived from PBMCs, mostly from graft donor cells, sampled 360 days after TCRalphabeta/CD19-depleted stem cell transplant. The receptors here all came from a male patient aged 10-17 years who had a stem cell transplant for acute myeloid leukemia, so the T cells may come from the graft donor. The CDR3 runs from the conserved cysteine through the conserved F or W. The order of the fields is V gene, clone size, J gene, CDR3 protein. A clone size is listed for some rows: how often the clone was seen (once, few, many), or a class if it is expanded.

TRBV6-1	few	TRBJ2-1	CASRTRVLGNEQFF
TRBV24-1	many	TRBJ1-1	CATRDRFMNTEAFF
TRBV5-1	few	TRBJ1-2	CASSWGTDGGYGYTF
TRBV7-6	few	TRBJ1-5	CASSLSTDHSQPQHF
TRBV7-7	few	TRBJ2-3	CASSSEPSTDTQYF
TRBV28	NA	TRBJ2-7	CASSLLLAGGEQYF
TRBV30	NA	TRBJ2-3	CAWLRTSGRRFTDTQYF
TRBV24-1	few	TRBJ2-1	CATSDLRGTSGPSSYNEQFF
TRBV7-8	NA	TRBJ2-5	CASSSNSGEGETQYF
TRBV11-2	NA	TRBJ2-1	CASSQGTGLSLYNEQFF
TRBV6-5	NA	TRBJ1-1	CASSYSSPGNTEAFF
TRBV28	few	TRBJ2-1	CASSSRLKTGLHEQFF
TRBV20-1	NA	TRBJ2-5	CSAILGVAGEQETQYF
TRBV7-9	few	TRBJ2-1	CASSRGLAGEEQFF
TRBV12-3/TRBV12-4	many	TRBJ2-1	CASCNGRPSGNEQFF
TRBV6-2/TRBV6-3	NA	TRBJ2-1	CASSSYGRERYNEQFF
TRBV20-1	NA	TRBJ2-7	CSAAGTSSEQYF
TRBV2	few	TRBJ2-1	CASSEDRNEQFF
TRBV27	many	TRBJ2-2	CASSPPSVGVWTGELFF
TRBV20-1	NA	TRBJ2-5	CSARVGLAYLETQYF
TRBV7-9	many	TRBJ1-1	CASSTGFPEAFF
TRBV11-1	few	TRBJ2-7	CASSRLAGTSGSNVYEQYF
TRBV7-2	few	TRBJ2-3	CASSGTTGTSFTDTQYF
TRBV30	NA	TRBJ2-7	CAWSAEQGSYEQYF
TRBV30	few	TRBJ2-1	CAWRRRTSDNEQFF
TRBV28	NA	TRBJ2-1	CASKIGGGFYNEQFF
TRBV19	few	TRBJ2-1	CASSIMDGYNEQFF
TRBV28	NA	TRBJ1-2	CASSFWTDYGYTF
TRBV10-2	few	TRBJ2-1	CASNSDSYNEQFF
TRBV4-2	few	TRBJ2-7	CASSLRGAGGPHEQYF
TRBV9	many	TRBJ2-1	CASSVATLGNEQFF
TRBV15	many	TRBJ2-7	CATSRPGQPNYEQYF
TRBV20-1	NA	TRBJ2-5	CSGILHTGLETQYF
TRBV29-1	few	TRBJ2-7	CSVGLAGDWYEQYF
TRBV20-1	few	TRBJ2-2	CSACPGKPNTGELFF
TRBV20-1	few	TRBJ1-2	CSAKRWTDGYTF
TRBV4-3	NA	TRBJ2-1	CASSQDLQMSYNEQFF
TRBV10-3	many	TRBJ1-1	CAISGQDNTEAFF
TRBV4-3	many	TRBJ1-2	CASSQGPVINYGYTF
TRBV7-2	NA	TRBJ1-1	CASSYTQAGLYTEAFF
TRBV5-1	NA	TRBJ1-5	CASSLGVGQGNQPQHF
TRBV11-2	few	TRBJ2-1	CASIKNHGGTYNEQFF
TRBV7-2	NA	TRBJ2-3	CASSLGLGVTDTQYF
TRBV12-3/TRBV12-4	many	TRBJ2-7	CASSSGTSGRVSSYEQYF
TRBV6-2/TRBV6-3	few	TRBJ2-2	CASESWGQGYTGELFF
TRBV28	many	TRBJ2-5	CASSSGGGMVIRTQYF
TRBV20-1	NA	TRBJ2-5	CSASGLRAGGETQYF
TRBV6-2/TRBV6-3	many	TRBJ2-5	CASSYVQETQYF
TRBV7-6	once	TRBJ2-1	CASSSRDRSSYNEQFF
TRBV14	NA	TRBJ2-4	CASSQDDRGRRAKNIQYF
TRBV18	NA	TRBJ2-6	CASSLLAGGPGANVLTF